This T cell receptor (beta chain) is drawn from a study of CD8+ T cells in alopecia areata. Across the study: In an open-label trial, patients got 5 to 10 mg tofacitinib twice daily. A 6-month off-drug phase came after tofacitinib, which had lasted 6 to 18 months. Study-level findings and limits: Between patients, shared TCR sequences were less clear than in mice. This was possibly due in part to HLA diversity in the patient population.

There are a few counts of this clone. As yet, its antigen is unknown. Sequencing used cDNA as its template, made by extracting RNA and reverse transcribing it. TCRdb keeps only in-frame clones here, not all; method: immunoSEQ multiplex PCR. The table lists some 130,000 clones, about three fifths of them singletons. The CDR3 spans 14 residues. Germline V CDR1 and CDR2: MDHEN, SYDVKM. Trimming pared 8 bases from V and 2 bases from J, leaving 16 bases between. This chain links TRBV28 with TRBJ2-7; D might be TRBD1 or TRBD2, each matching 5 bases. Specimen: CD4+ T cells sorted from blood, collected at week 0. The clonotype originates from a human donor with alopecia areata. In nucleotides, the CDR3 is TGTGCCAGCTTACACGGAGAGGGGACCTACGAGCAGTACTTC. As protein: CASLHGEGTYEQYF. The variable domain in full, with the rest retrieved from reference TRBV28 and TRBJ2-7, is DVKVTQSSRYLVKRTGEKVFLECVQDMDHENMFWYRQDPGLGLRLIYFSYDVKMKEKGDIPEGYSVSREKKERFSLILESASTNQTSMYLCASLHGEGTYEQYFGPGTRLTVT.